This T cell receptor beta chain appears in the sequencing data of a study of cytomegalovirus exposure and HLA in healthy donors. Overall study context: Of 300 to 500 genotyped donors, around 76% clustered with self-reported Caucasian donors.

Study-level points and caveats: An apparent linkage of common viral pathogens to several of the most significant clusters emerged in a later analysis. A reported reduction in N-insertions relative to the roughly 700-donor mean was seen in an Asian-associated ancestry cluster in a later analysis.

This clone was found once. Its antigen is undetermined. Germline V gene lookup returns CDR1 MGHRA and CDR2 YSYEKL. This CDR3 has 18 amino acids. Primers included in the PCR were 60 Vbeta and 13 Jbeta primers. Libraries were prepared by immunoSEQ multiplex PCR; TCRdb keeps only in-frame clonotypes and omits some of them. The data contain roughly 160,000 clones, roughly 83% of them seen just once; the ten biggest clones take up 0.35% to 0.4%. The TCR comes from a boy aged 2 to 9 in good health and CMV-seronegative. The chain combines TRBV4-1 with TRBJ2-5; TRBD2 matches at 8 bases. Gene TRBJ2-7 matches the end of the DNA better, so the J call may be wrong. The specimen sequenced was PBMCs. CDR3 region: CASSQDPQRELVSYEQYF. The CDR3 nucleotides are TGCGCCAGCAGCCAAGATCCCCAGCGGGAGCTTGTTTCCTACGAGCAGTACTTC.